This T cell receptor beta chain was sequenced during a study of STAT3 mutations in large granular lymphocyte leukemia. The overall study: More than half of T-LGLL patients received immunosuppressive therapy.

The CDR3 totals 13 residues. Per germline, CDR1 KGHSH and CDR2 LQKENI. Trimming removed 4 bases at V and 1 base at J, with 7 bases between. In regard to this clone: Its antigen is undetermined.

Tens of thousands of productive templates were obtained per sample on average. Sequencing was performed with immunoSEQ multiplex PCR; in TCRdb, only in-frame clones are kept and a portion is missing. Of around 30,000 clones listed, around 86% are singletons. Findings of the study overall: After therapy, about 35% of the 18 patients switched clonotypes, all new clones STAT3 wild type. In T-cell large granular lymphocyte leukemia, about half of patients showed multiple immunodominant subclonotypes.

This receptor was identified in a man between 60 and 75 years old with T-cell large granular lymphocyte leukemia. Some clones in this sample may be carry-over from other donors' samples. The chain uses TRBV18 and TRBJ1-1; D not resolved. The sequenced material came from peripheral blood mononuclear cells. CDR3 bases: TGTGCCAGCTCACAACAGCAGAACACTGAAGCTTTCTTT. Its protein is CASSQQQNTEAFF.